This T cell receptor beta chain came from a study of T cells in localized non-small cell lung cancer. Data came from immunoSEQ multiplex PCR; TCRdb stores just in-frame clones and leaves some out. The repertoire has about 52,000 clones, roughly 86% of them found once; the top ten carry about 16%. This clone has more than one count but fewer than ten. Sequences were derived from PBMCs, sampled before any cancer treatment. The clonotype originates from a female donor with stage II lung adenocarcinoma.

The CDR3 DNA reads TGTGCCAGCAGCCCGGATGTGAACACTGAAGCTTTCTTT. This gives the protein CASSPDVNTEAFF. The J gene is TRBJ1-1, the V gene TRBV5-4, with D unresolved. This CDR3 contains 13 residues. V was pared by 4 bases and J by 0 bases, with 7 bases between. Germline CDR1 SGHNT, CDR2 YYREEE (reference sequence).